This T cell receptor beta chain originates from a study of cytomegalovirus exposure and HLA in healthy donors. Amplification used 60 Vbeta primers and 13 Jbeta primers. Generated by immunoSEQ multiplex PCR, the TCRdb table keeps only in-frame clones and is missing some. The sample holds about 77,000 clones, roughly 78% seen once. The clonotype originates from a man aged 40-55 years in good health and CMV-seronegative. The specimen sequenced was PBMCs.

Written as DNA, the CDR3 is TGTGCCAGCAGTTACCTCGGACAGCAACTCGGGGAGCTGTTTTTT. It is translated as CASSYLGQQLGELFF. The chain has TRBV28 and TRBJ2-2; TRBD1 is a possible D gene (6 bases). The germline CDR1 and CDR2 sequences are MDHEN and SYDVKM. The V gene lost 4 bases and the J gene lost 7 bases, with 16 bases spanning the gap. There are 15 residues in the CDR3.